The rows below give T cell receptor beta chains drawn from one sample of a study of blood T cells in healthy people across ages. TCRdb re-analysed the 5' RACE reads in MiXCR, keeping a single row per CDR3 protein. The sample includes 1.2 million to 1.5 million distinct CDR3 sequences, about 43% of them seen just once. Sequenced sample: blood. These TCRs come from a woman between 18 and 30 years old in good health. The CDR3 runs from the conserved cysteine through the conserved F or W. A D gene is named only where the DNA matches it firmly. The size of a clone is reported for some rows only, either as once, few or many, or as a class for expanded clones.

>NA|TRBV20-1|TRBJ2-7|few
TGCAGTGGCCAGACAGGCCGCGGGATAGGCTACGAGCAGTACTTC
CSGQTGRGIGYEQYF
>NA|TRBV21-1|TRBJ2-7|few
TGTGCCAGCAGCAAAGCGCGGGCAGGGAACGAGCAGTACTTC
CASSKARAGNEQYF
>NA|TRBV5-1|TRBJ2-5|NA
TGCGCCAGCAGCCTCCTTACTTGGGACGAAGAGACCCAGTACTTC
CASSLLTWDEETQYF
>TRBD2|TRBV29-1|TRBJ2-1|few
TGCAGCGTTGGGACTAGCGGGGGGGGCAATGAGCAGTTCTTC
CSVGTSGGGNEQFF
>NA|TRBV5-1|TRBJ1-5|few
TGCGCCAGCAGCACCCGAGGGGGGAAGAGGAGCAATCAGCCCCAGCATTTT
CASSTRGGKRSNQPQHF
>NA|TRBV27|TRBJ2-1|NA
TGTGCCAGCAGTCCTAAGGCAGGGAGCTCCTACAATGAGCAGTTCTTC
CASSPKAGSSYNEQFF
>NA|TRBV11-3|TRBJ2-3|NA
TGTGCCAGCAGCTTAGGGGGGGCCAGGTTCACAGATACGCAGTATTTT
CASSLGGARFTDTQYF
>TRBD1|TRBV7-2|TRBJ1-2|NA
TGTGTCAGCAGCTCCCTTGAGGGGGCGCCTGGCTACACCTTC
CVSSSLEGAPGYTF
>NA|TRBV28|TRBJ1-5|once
TGTGCCAGCAGTTTATCAAAGAATCCCTTCACCAATCAGCCCCAGCATTTT
CASSLSKNPFTNQPQHF
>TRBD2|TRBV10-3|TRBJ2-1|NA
TGTGCCATCAGTGAGGTAGCGGGAGCCTCCTACAATGAGCAGTTCTTC
CAISEVAGASYNEQFF
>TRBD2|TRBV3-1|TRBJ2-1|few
TGTGCCAGCAGCCGGCTAGCGGGAGGAGGGTCCTACAATGAGCAGTTCTTC
CASSRLAGGGSYNEQFF
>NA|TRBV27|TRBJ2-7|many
TGTGCCAGCAGTTCCCCTTGGGGGGAGCAGTACTTC
CASSSPWGEQYF
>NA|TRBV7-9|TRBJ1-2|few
TGTGCCAGCAGCCTGGACAGTTTACTCGGCTACACCTTC
CASSLDSLLGYTF